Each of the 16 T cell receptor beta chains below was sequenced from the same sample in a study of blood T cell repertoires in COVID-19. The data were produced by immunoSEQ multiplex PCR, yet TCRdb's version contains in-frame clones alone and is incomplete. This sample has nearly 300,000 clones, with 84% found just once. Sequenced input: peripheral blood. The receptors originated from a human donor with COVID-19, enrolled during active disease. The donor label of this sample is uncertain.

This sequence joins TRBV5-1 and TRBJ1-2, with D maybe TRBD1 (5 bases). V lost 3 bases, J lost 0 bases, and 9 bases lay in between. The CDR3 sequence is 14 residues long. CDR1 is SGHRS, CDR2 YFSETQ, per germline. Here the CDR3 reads CASSWEQANYGYTF. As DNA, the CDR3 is TGCGCCAGCAGCTGGGAACAGGCTAACTATGGCTACACCTTC.

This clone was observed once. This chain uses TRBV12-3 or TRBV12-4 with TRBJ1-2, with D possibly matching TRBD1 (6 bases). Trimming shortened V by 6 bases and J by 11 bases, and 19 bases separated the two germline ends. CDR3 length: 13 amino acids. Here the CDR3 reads CASRAKGSRGYTF. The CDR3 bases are TGTGCCAGCAGGGCAAAGGGGTCCAGGGGATACACCTTC.

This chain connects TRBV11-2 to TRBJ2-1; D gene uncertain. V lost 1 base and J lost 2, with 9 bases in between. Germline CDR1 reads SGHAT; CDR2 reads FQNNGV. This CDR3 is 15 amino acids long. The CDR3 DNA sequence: TGTGCCAGCAGCTTAGGAGGCTTTACCTACAATGAGCAGTTCTTC. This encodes CASSLGGFTYNEQFF.

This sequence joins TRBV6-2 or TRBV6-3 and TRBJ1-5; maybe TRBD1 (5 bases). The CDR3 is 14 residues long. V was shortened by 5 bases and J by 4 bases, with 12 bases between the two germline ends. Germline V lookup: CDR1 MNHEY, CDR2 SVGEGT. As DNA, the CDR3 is TGTGCCAGCAGTCCGACAGCTATTAATCAGCCCCAGCATTTT. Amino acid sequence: CASSPTAINQPQHF.

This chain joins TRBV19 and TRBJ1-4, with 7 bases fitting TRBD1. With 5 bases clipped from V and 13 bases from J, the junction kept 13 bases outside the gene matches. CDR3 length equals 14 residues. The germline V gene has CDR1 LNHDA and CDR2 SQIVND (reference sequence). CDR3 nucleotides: TGTGCCAGTAGTGGGGACAGTTTTAGTAGGGGACTGTTTTTT. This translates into CASSGDSFSRGLFF.

The DNA for the CDR3 is TGTGCCAGTAGTATTGGGGCGGGGACCCACTACGAGCAGTACTTC. This codes for CASSIGAGTHYEQYF. The gene calls are TRBV19 and TRBJ2-7; tentatively, D is TRBD2 (6 bases). The germline gives CDR1 LNHDA, CDR2 SQIVND (reference sequence). Trimming removed 3 bases at V and 3 bases at J, with 15 bases between. The CDR3 sequence is 15 residues long.

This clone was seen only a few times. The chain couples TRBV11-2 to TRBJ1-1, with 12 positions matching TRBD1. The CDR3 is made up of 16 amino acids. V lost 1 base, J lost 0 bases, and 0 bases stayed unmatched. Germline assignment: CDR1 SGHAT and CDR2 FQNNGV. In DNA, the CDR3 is TGTGCCAGCAGCTTAGGGGACAGGGGGCTGAACACTGAAGCTTTCTTT. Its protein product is CASSLGDRGLNTEAFF.

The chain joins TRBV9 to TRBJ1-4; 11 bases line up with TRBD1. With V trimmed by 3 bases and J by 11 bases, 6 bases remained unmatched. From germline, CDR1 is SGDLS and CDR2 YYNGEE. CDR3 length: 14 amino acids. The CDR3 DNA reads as TGTGCCAGCAGCGAATTGGGACAGGGGGGGAAACTGTTTTTT. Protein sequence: CASSELGQGGKLFF.

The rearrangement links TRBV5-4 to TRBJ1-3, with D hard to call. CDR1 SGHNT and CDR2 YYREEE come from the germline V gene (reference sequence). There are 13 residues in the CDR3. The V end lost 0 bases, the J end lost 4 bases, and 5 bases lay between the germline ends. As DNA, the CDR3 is TGTGCCAGCAGCTTGGACAGAGGAAACACCATATATTTT. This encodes CASSLDRGNTIYF.

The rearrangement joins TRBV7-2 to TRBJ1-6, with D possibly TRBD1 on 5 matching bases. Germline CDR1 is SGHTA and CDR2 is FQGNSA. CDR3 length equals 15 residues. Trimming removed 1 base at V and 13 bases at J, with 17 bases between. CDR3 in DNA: TGTGCCAGCAGCTTAGTCCTAGACAGCCCACGGCCCCTCCACTTT. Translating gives CASSLVLDSPRPLHF.

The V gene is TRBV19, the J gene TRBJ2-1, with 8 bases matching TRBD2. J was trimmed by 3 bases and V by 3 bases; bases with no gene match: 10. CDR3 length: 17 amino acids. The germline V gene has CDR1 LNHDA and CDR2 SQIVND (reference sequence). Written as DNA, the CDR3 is TGTGCCAGTAGTATGGGGACCGGGACTAGGATCTACAATGAGCAGTTCTTC. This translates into CASSMGTGTRIYNEQFF.

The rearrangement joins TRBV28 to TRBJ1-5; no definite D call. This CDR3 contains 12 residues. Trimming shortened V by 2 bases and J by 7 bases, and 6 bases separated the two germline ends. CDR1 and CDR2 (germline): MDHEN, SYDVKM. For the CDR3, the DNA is TGTGCCAGCAGTTTAGTCGCGCAGCCCCAGCATTTT. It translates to CASSLVAQPQHF.

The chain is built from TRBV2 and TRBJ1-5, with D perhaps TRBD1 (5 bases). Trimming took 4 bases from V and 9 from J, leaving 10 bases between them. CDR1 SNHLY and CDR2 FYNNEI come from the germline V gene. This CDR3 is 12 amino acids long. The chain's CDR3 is CASSVGGRPQHF. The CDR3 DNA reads TGTGCCAGCAGTGTGGGGGGGAGGCCCCAGCATTTT.

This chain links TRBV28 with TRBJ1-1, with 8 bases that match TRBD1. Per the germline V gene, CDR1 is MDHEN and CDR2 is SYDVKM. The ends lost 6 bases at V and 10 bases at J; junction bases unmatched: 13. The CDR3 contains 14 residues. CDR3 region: CASRLAQGADGAFF. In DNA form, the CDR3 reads TGTGCCAGCAGGCTCGCGCAGGGGGCCGATGGAGCTTTCTTT.

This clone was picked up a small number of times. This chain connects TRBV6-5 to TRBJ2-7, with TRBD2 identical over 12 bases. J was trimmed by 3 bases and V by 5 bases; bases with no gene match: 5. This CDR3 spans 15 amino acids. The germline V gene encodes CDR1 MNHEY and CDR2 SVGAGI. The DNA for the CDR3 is TGTGCCAGCAGTCCCCGGACTAGCGGGATCTACGAGCAGTACTTC. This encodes CASSPRTSGIYEQYF.

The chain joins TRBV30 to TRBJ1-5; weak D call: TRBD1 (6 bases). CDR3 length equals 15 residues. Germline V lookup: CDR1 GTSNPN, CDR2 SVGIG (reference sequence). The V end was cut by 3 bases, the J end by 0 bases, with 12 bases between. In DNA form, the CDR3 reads TGTGCCTGGAGGGCCCCAGGGGATAGCAATCAGCCCCAGCATTTT. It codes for CAWRAPGDSNQPQHF.